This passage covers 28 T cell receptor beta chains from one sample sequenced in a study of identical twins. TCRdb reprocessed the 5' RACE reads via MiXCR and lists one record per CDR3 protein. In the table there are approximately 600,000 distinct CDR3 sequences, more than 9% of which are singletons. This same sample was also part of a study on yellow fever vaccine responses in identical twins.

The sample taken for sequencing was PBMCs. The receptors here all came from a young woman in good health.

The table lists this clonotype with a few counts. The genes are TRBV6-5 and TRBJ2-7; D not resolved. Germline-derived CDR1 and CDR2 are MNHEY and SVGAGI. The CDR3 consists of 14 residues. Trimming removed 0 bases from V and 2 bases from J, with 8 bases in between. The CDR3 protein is CASSYSATTYEQYF. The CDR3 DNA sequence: TGTGCCAGCAGTTACTCAGCGACCACCTACGAGCAGTACTTC.

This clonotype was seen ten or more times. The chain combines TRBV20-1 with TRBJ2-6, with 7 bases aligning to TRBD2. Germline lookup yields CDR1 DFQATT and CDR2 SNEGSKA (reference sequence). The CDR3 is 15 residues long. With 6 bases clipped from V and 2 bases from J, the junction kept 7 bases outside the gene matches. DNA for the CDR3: TGCAGTGCCAAGGGAGGGTCCCCTGGGGCCAACGTCCTGACTTTC. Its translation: CSAKGGSPGANVLTF.

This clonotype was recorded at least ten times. The CDR3 here is CASSLVGLPIITDTQYF. The DNA for the CDR3 is TGTGCCAGCAGCTTAGTCGGACTACCAATAATAACAGATACGCAGTATTTT. This chain uses TRBV7-6 with TRBJ2-3; a weak D match, TRBD2 (6 bases). In germline, CDR1 is SGHVS, CDR2 FNYEAQ. The CDR3 has 17 amino acids. V was pared by 1 base and J by 3 bases, with 17 bases between.

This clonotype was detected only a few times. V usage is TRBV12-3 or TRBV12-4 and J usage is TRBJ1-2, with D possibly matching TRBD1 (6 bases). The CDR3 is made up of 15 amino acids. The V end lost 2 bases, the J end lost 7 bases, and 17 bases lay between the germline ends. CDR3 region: CASSLQGQQAFGYTF. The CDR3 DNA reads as TGTGCCAGCAGTTTACAAGGACAGCAGGCGTTTGGCTACACCTTC.

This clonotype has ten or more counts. The CDR3 sequence is CASSQRLIVVHEQFF. CDR3 coding DNA: TGTGCCAGCAGCCAACGTCTTATAGTGGTCCATGAGCAGTTCTTC. The chain carries TRBV3-1 and TRBJ2-1; D gene unclear. Per the germline V gene, CDR1 is LGHDT and CDR2 is YNNKEL (reference sequence). V lost 2 bases, J lost 8 bases, and 16 bases lay in between. This CDR3 contains 15 residues.

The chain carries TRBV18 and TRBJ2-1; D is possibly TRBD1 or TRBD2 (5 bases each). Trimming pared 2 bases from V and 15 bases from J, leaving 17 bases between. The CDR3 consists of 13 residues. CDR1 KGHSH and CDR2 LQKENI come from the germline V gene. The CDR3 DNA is TGTGCCAGCTCACCAGATGTTGGGACGATGCGGTTCTTC. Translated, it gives CASSPDVGTMRFF.

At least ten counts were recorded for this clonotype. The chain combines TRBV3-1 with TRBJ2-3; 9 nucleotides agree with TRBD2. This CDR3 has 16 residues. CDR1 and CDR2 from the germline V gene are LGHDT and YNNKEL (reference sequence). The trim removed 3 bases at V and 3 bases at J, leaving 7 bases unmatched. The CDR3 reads CASSHGLAGLTDTQYF. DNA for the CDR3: TGTGCCAGCAGCCACGGTCTAGCGGGGCTAACAGATACGCAGTATTTT.

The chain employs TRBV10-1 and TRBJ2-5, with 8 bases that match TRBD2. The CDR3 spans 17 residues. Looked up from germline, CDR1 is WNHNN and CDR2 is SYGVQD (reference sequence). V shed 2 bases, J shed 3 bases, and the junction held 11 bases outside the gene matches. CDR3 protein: CASSERNSGKGKETQYF. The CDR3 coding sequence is TGCGCCAGCAGTGAGCGGAATAGCGGGAAGGGAAAAGAGACCCAGTACTTC.

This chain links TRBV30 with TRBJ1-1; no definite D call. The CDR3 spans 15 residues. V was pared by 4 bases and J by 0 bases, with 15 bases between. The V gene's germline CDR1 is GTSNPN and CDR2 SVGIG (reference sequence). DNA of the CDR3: TGTGCCTGGAATCCCCAAGGCCTGATGAACACTGAAGCTTTCTTT. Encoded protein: CAWNPQGLMNTEAFF.

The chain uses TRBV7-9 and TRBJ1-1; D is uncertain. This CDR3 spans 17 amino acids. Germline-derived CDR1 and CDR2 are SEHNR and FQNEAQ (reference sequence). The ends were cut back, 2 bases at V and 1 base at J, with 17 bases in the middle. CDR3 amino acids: CASSLKGAMSENTEAFF. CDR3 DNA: TGTGCCAGCAGCTTAAAAGGTGCGATGAGCGAGAACACTGAAGCTTTCTTT.

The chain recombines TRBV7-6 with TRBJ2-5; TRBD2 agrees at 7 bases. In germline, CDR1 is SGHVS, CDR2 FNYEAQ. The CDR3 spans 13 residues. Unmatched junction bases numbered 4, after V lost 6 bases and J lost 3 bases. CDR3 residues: CASRTRGEETQYF. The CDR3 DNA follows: TGTGCCAGCAGAACCCGGGGGGAAGAGACCCAGTACTTC.

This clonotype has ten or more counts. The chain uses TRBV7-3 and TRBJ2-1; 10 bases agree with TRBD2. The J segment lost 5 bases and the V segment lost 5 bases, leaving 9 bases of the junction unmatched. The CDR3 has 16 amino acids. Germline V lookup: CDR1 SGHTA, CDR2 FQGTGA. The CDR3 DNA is TGTGCCAGCAGCCCCCTAGCGGGGGAAACTCACAATGAGCAGTTCTTC. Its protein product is CASSPLAGETHNEQFF.

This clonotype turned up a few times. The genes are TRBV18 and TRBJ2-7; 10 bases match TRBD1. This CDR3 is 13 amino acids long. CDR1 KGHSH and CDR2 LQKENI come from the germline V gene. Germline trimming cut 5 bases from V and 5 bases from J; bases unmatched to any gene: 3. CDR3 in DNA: TGTGCCAGCTCATCCGGGACAGGGGACGAGCAGTACTTC. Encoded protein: CASSSGTGDEQYF.

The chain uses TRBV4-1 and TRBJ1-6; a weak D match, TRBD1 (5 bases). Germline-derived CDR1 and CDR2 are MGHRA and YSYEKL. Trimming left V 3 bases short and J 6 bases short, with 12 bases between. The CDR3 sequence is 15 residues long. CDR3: CASSQAPGTNSPLHF. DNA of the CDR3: TGCGCCAGCAGCCAGGCCCCGGGGACTAATTCACCCCTCCACTTT.

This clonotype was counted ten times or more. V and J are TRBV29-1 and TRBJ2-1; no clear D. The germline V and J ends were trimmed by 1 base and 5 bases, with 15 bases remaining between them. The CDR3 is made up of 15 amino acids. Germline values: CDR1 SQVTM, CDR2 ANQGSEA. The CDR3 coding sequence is TGCAGCGTTGAAGTCCCCCGCGGAATTCACAATGAGCAGTTCTTC. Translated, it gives CSVEVPRGIHNEQFF.

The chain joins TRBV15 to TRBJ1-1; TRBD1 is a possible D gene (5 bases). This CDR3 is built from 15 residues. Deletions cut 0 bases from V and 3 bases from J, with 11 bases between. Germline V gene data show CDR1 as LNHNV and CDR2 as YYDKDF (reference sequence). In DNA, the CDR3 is TGTGCCACCAGCAGAGATGCGGGGGGAGACACTGAAGCTTTCTTT. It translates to CATSRDAGGDTEAFF.

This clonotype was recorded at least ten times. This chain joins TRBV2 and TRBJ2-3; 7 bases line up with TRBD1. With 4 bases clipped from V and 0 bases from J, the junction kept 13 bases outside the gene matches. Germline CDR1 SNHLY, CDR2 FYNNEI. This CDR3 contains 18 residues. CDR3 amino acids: CASSGAGTEVSSTDTQYF. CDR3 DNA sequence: TGTGCCAGCAGTGGAGCCGGGACAGAGGTTTCTAGCACAGATACGCAGTATTTT.

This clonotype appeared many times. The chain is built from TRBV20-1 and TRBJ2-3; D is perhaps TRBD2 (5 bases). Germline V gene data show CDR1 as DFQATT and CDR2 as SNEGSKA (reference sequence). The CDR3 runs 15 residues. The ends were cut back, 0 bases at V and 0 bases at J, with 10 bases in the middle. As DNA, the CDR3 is TGCAGTGCTAGAGATAGCGAGACTAGCACAGATACGCAGTATTTT. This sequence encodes CSARDSETSTDTQYF.

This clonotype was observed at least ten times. CDR3 nucleotide sequence: TGCGCCAGCAGGGATTTAGACAGGAGCTCCTACAATGAGCAGTTCTTC. This sequence encodes CASRDLDRSSYNEQFF. The V gene is TRBV5-1, the J gene TRBJ2-1, with D perhaps matching TRBD1 (6 bases). Germline loops: CDR1 SGHRS, CDR2 YFSETQ. CDR3 length equals 16 residues. Trimming removed 5 bases at V and 0 bases at J, with 15 bases between.

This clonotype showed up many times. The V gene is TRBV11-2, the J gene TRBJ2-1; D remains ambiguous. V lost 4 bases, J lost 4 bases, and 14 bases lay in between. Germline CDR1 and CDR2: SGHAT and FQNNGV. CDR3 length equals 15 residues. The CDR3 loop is CASSSLASLYNEQFF. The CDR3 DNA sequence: TGTGCCAGCAGCTCCCTGGCTAGTTTGTACAATGAGCAGTTCTTC.

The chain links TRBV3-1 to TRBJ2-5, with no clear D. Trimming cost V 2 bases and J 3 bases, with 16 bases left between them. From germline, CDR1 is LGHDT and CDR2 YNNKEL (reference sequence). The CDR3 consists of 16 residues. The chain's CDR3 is CASSQKLQNGEETQYF. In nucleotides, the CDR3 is TGTGCCAGCAGCCAAAAACTTCAGAACGGAGAAGAGACCCAGTACTTC.

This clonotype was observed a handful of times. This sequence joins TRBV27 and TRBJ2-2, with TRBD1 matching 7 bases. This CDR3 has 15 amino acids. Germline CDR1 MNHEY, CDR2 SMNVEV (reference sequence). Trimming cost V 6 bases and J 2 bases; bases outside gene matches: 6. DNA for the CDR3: TGTGCCAGCAGGGACGACAGGGAAAACACCGGGGAGCTGTTTTTT. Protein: CASRDDRENTGELFF.

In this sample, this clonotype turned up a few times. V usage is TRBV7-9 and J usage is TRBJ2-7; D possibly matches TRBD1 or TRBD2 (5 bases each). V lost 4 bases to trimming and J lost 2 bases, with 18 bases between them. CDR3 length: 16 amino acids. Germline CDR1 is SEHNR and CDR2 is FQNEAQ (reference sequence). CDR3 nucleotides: TGTGCCAGCAGCTCGACCTCAGGGAGCCCCACCTACGAGCAGTACTTC. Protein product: CASSSTSGSPTYEQYF.

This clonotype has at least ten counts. CDR3 region: CASSLSRAPHEAFF. As DNA, the CDR3 is TGTGCCAGCAGCTTAAGCAGGGCCCCACATGAAGCTTTCTTT. V usage is TRBV3-1 and J usage is TRBJ1-1, with D tentatively TRBD1 (5 bases). CDR3 size: 14 residues. V was clipped by 5 bases and J by 7 bases, with 17 bases between them. The germline gives CDR1 LGHDT, CDR2 YNNKEL (reference sequence).

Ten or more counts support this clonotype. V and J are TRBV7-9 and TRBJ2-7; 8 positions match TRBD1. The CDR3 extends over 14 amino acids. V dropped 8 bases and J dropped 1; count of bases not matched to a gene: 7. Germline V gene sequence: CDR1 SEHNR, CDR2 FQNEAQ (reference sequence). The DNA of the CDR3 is TGTGCCAGCTCAGGACAGGGACAATCCTACGAGCAGTACTTC. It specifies CASSGQGQSYEQYF.

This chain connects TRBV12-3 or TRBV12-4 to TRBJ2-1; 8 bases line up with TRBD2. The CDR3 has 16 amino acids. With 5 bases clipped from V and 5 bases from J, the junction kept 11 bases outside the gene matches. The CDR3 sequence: CASSLPGLGGDNEQFF. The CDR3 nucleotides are TGTGCCAGCAGTCTCCCGGGACTAGGGGGGGACAATGAGCAGTTCTTC.

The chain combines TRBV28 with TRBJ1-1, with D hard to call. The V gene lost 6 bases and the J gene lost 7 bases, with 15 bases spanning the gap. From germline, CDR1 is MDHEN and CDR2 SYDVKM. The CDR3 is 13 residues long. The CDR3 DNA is TGTGCCAGCAGCGCTGGACGGACTTTTGAAGCTTTCTTT. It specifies CASSAGRTFEAFF.

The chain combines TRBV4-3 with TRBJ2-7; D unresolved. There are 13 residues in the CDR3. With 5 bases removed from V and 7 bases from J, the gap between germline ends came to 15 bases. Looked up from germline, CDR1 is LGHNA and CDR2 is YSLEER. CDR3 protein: CASSLIGLGEQYF. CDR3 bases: TGCGCCAGCAGCTTGATCGGGCTAGGGGAGCAGTACTTC.